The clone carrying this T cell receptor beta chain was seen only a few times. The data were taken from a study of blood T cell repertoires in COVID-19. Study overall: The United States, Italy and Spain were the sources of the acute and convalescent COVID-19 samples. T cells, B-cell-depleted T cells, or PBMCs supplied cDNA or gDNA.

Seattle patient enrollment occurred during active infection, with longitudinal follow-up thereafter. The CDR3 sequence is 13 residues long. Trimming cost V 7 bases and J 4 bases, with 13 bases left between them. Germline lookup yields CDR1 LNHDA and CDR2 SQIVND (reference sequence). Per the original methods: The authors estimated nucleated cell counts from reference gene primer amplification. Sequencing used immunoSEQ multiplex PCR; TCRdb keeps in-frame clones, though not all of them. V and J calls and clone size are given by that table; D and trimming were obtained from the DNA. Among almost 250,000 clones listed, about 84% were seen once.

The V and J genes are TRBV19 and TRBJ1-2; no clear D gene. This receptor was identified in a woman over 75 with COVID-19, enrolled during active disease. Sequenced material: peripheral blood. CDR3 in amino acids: CASITRDPYGYTF. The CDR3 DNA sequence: TGTGCCAGTATCACCCGGGATCCCTATGGCTACACCTTC.